These T cell receptor beta chains were read from a single sample in a study of CD8 T cells in ankylosing spondylitis. TCRdb redid the calling of the 5' RACE reads with MiXCR, one entry per CDR3 protein. The data contain around 94,000 distinct CDR3 sequences, roughly 9% of them seen just once; the ten biggest clones take up under 35%. The sample was blood, either unsorted or a sorted T cell fraction (not recorded which). These receptor sequences come from a male donor with ankylosing spondylitis. Both conserved end residues are part of each CDR3. D genes are given only for firm matches. Rows give clone size only sometimes, using once, few, many, or a class for an expanded clone.

>many|TRBV29-1|TRBD1|TRBJ2-1
CSVFPSGQGSGEQFF
TGCAGCGTCTTCCCCTCGGGACAGGGCTCAGGTGAGCAGTTCTTC
>NA|TRBV6-1|NA|TRBJ2-2
CASAVWGNTGELFF
TGTGCCAGCGCGGTCTGGGGGAACACCGGGGAGCTGTTTTTT
>few|TRBV13|NA|TRBJ1-1
CASSLEGLMNTEAFF
TGTGCCAGCAGCTTAGAGGGTCTAATGAACACTGAAGCTTTCTTT
>NA|TRBV27|NA|TRBJ1-5
CASSLSTGNQPQHF
TGTGCCAGCAGTTTATCGACAGGAAATCAGCCCCAGCATTTT
>many|TRBV4-1|NA|TRBJ2-1
CASSQDPEDSGGLSYNEQFF
TGCGCCAGCAGCCAAGACCCCGAGGACAGCGGCGGGTTGTCCTACAATGAGCAGTTCTTC
>few|TRBV4-1|TRBD2|TRBJ2-3
CASSHPGAGGPTDTQYF
TGCGCCAGCAGCCACCCAGGGGCGGGAGGCCCCACAGATACGCAGTATTTT
>NA|TRBV10-3|NA|TRBJ1-6
CAISESGYNSPLHF
TGTGCCATCAGTGAGTCGGGCTATAATTCACCCCTCCACTTT
>NA|TRBV7-8|NA|TRBJ2-1
CASSPPSLSTSNEQFF
TGTGCCAGCAGCCCTCCGTCACTATCTACAAGCAATGAGCAGTTCTTC
>NA|TRBV21-1|NA|TRBJ2-3
CASSSRRRKDTQYF
TGTGCCAGCAGCTCTCGAAGAAGGAAGGATACGCAGTATTTT
>NA|TRBV7-9|TRBD1|TRBJ1-6
CASSLVDRGDSPLHF
TGTGCCAGCAGCTTAGTCGACAGGGGAGATTCACCCCTCCACTTT
>many|TRBV12-3/TRBV12-4|NA|TRBJ1-5
CASSFEGWGQPQHF
TGTGCCAGCAGTTTCGAGGGCTGGGGGCAGCCCCAGCATTTT
>NA|TRBV27|TRBD2|TRBJ2-3
CATVAAGGTDTQYF
TGTGCCACCGTAGCAGCGGGAGGAACAGATACGCAGTATTTT
>few|TRBV11-2|TRBD2|TRBJ2-5
CASSLELAGVQETQYF
TGTGCCAGCAGCTTAGAGTTAGCGGGAGTCCAAGAGACCCAGTACTTC
>few|TRBV7-9|TRBD2|TRBJ2-2
CASSPPESGRSGELFF
TGTGCCAGCAGCCCCCCTGAGAGCGGGAGATCCGGGGAGCTGTTTTTT
>few|TRBV27|NA|TRBJ2-4
CASSGGNIQYF
TGTGCCAGTTCCGGGGGAAACATTCAGTACTTC
>NA|TRBV12-3/TRBV12-4|TRBD1|TRBJ2-1
CASSLGVYFGTAYNEQFF
TGTGCCAGCAGTTTGGGGGTGTATTTCGGGACAGCTTACAATGAGCAGTTCTTC
>NA|TRBV12-3/TRBV12-4|NA|TRBJ2-3
CASIRSGTTDTQYF
TGTGCCAGCATTCGATCCGGGACCACAGATACGCAGTATTTT
>NA|TRBV5-6|NA|TRBJ1-2
CASTPLDSEGYTF
TGTGCCAGCACCCCGTTGGATAGTGAGGGCTACACCTTC
>few|TRBV29-1|NA|TRBJ1-1
CSVRGDTRGNTEAFF
TGCAGCGTTCGGGGGGATACCCGCGGGAACACTGAAGCTTTCTTT
>few|TRBV11-2|TRBD2|TRBJ2-1
CASSHLYGGSSYNEQFF
TGTGCCAGCAGCCATCTCTACGGCGGGAGCTCCTACAATGAGCAGTTCTTC
>NA|TRBV3-1|NA|TRBJ2-7
CASRPAGNSYEQYF
TGTGCCAGCAGACCCGCAGGTAACTCCTACGAGCAGTACTTC
>few|TRBV7-9|TRBD2|TRBJ2-1
CASSSRSSGSGNEQFF
TGCGCCAGCAGCTCCCGGAGTAGCGGGAGTGGCAATGAGCAGTTCTTC
>NA|TRBV6-5|NA|TRBJ1-5
CASSYPDSNQPQHF
TGTGCCAGCAGTTACCCGGACAGCAATCAGCCCCAGCATTTT
>few|TRBV19|NA|TRBJ1-5
CASSIGAQPQHF
TGTGCCAGTAGTATAGGGGCTCAGCCCCAGCATTTT
>many|TRBV6-6|NA|TRBJ1-4
CASSWQDEKLFF
TGTGCCAGCAGTTGGCAGGATGAAAAACTGTTTTTT
>NA|TRBV12-3/TRBV12-4|NA|TRBJ2-7
CASSLGGTSFYEQYF
TGTGCCAGCAGTTTAGGGGGGACATCGTTCTACGAGCAGTACTTC
>many|TRBV28|NA|TRBJ2-1
CASSLTRASYNEQFF
TGTGCCAGCAGTCTTACCAGGGCCTCATACAATGAGCAGTTCTTC
>few|TRBV6-4|TRBD2|TRBJ2-3
CASSLAGDGTDTQYF
TGTGCCAGCAGCCTAGCGGGGGACGGCACAGATACGCAGTATTTT
>many|TRBV12-3/TRBV12-4|TRBD1|TRBJ1-1
CASSLLGQGNTEAFF
TGTGCCAGCAGTTTACTGGGACAGGGTAACACTGAAGCTTTCTTT
>few|TRBV11-2|NA|TRBJ1-5
CASSPNGGASNQPQHF
TGTGCCAGCAGCCCTAACGGGGGGGCAAGCAATCAGCCCCAGCATTTT
>NA|TRBV7-9|NA|TRBJ2-5
CASSFSPAATETQYF
TGTGCCAGCAGCTTCAGTCCAGCGGCGACCGAGACCCAGTACTTC
>few|TRBV10-3|NA|TRBJ1-4
CAIWADGKLFF
TGTGCAATCTGGGCGGATGGAAAACTGTTTTTT
>many|TRBV27|NA|TRBJ2-1
CASSLRSSYNEQFF
TGTGCCAGCAGTTTAAGGAGCTCCTACAATGAGCAGTTCTTC
>NA|TRBV19|NA|TRBJ2-1
CASSIFDRTNEQFF
TGTGCCAGTAGTATCTTTGACCGAACCAATGAGCAGTTCTTC
>few|TRBV19|NA|TRBJ1-1
CASSIARGRKNTEAFF
TGTGCCAGTAGTATAGCCCGGGGACGGAAGAACACTGAAGCTTTCTTT
>NA|TRBV5-8|NA|TRBJ2-7
CASGPGTDSYEQYF
TGTGCCAGCGGCCCCGGGACCGATTCCTACGAGCAGTACTTC
>NA|TRBV5-1|TRBD2|TRBJ2-1
CASSLESSGFSKQFF
TGCGCCAGCAGCTTGGAATCTAGCGGGTTCTCGAAGCAGTTCTTC
>NA|TRBV11-2|NA|TRBJ2-3
CASSLSGQGGDTQYF
TGTGCCAGCAGCTTATCCGGGCAGGGGGGAGATACGCAGTATTTT
>few|TRBV2|NA|TRBJ2-7
CASSASPVTYEQYF
TGTGCCAGCAGTGCGTCGCCTGTAACCTACGAGCAGTACTTC
>NA|TRBV6-2/TRBV6-3|TRBD2|TRBJ2-1
CASSYLGLAGNEQFF
TGTGCCAGCAGTTACCTGGGACTAGCGGGAAATGAGCAGTTCTTC
>many|TRBV6-4|TRBD2|TRBJ2-1
CARRGTGRTSGLYNEQFF
TGTGCCAGAAGGGGGACGGGGAGGACTAGCGGTCTCTACAATGAGCAGTTCTTC
>NA|TRBV2|NA|TRBJ2-1
CASTEPGTWHNEQFF
TGTGCCAGCACCGAGCCAGGGACTTGGCACAATGAGCAGTTCTTC
>many|TRBV27|NA|TRBJ2-1
CASSLLGGEQFF
TGTGCCAGCAGTCTGCTGGGTGGGGAGCAGTTCTTC
>NA|TRBV27|TRBD2|TRBJ2-3
CASSELAGGDTQYF
TGTGCCAGCAGTGAACTAGCGGGAGGAGATACGCAGTATTTT
>many|TRBV7-9|TRBD2|TRBJ2-3
CASSHDGGESTDTQYF
TGTGCCAGCAGCCACGACGGGGGGGAAAGCACAGATACGCAGTATTTT
>few|TRBV20-1|NA|TRBJ2-1
CSARDGSHNEQFF
TGCAGTGCTAGGGACGGGAGTCACAATGAGCAGTTCTTC
>few|TRBV2|TRBD1|TRBJ2-5
CASRGGQAQETQYF
TGTGCCAGCAGAGGCGGACAGGCTCAAGAGACCCAGTACTTC
>few|TRBV5-1|NA|TRBJ1-4
CASSAINEKLFF
TGCGCCAGCAGCGCCATTAATGAAAAACTGTTTTTT
>few|TRBV29-1|TRBD1|TRBJ2-7
CSVAPTGNVHEQYF
TGCAGCGTTGCGCCGACAGGGAACGTCCACGAGCAGTACTTC
>many|TRBV7-6|NA|TRBJ2-2
CASSLSPMNTGELFF
TGTGCCAGCAGCTTATCTCCGATGAACACCGGGGAGCTGTTTTTT
>few|TRBV4-1|NA|TRBJ2-2
CASSQDLSGEETGELFF
TGCGCCAGCAGCCAAGATCTTTCGGGAGAGGAGACCGGGGAGCTGTTTTTT
>many|TRBV13|NA|TRBJ2-5
CASSPMDKRYQETQYF
TGTGCCAGCAGCCCAATGGACAAACGGTACCAAGAGACCCAGTACTTC
>many|TRBV29-1|TRBD2|TRBJ2-1
CSVTSGSGSEQFF
TGCAGCGTCACTAGCGGGAGCGGAAGTGAGCAGTTCTTC
>many|TRBV7-9|NA|TRBJ1-5
CASSKSDIRGNQPQHF
TGTGCCAGCAGCAAATCGGACATCCGGGGCAATCAGCCCCAGCATTTT
>few|TRBV7-2|NA|TRBJ2-7
CASSFVTGTYEQYF
TGTGCCAGCAGCTTCGTCACAGGGACCTACGAGCAGTACTTC
>NA|TRBV6-4|TRBD2|TRBJ2-1
CASSVILAVTYNEQFF
TGTGCCAGCAGTGTAATACTAGCGGTAACCTACAATGAGCAGTTCTTC
>NA|TRBV20-1|NA|TRBJ1-3
CSARDKGGSGNTIYF
TGCAGTGCTAGAGATAAGGGGGGGTCTGGAAACACCATATATTTT
>NA|TRBV30|TRBD2|TRBJ2-3
CAWSVEAGVTDTQYF
TGTGCCTGGAGTGTAGAAGCGGGAGTAACAGATACGCAGTATTTT